This TCR beta chain was found in a study of vaccination and CD4 T cells after COVID-19. The length of the CDR3 is 15 residues. The V gene lost 7 bases and the J gene lost 3 bases, with 19 bases spanning the gap. Looked up from germline, CDR1 is MNHEY and CDR2 is SMNVEV (reference sequence). The Oncomine TCR Beta short-read assay generated sequence data from the DNA of cultured CD4+ T cells. A single record per CDR3 protein comes from TCRdb applying MiXCR to the PCR reads. The repertoire holds about 11,000 distinct CDR3 sequences, less than 65% seen once, with 26% in the top ten. Comments on this clonotype: The antigen is unknown.

Study conclusions and caveats: 304 of 307 vaccine-specific clones from convalescent patients were spike mono-reactive.

Stated treatment: approximately 10-day PBMC culture with coronavirus spike peptide pools or control peptides (ViraFEST assay). Wells that each held around 2.1 million PBMCs were cultured with 8 to 10 IU/ml IL-2 and roughly 10 ug/ml peptide pools. After culture for under twelve days, isolation of CD4+ T cells was performed by negative selection. Sequenced here: CD4+ T cells from blood, cultured in vitro, sampled before SARS-CoV-2 vaccination. The chain is built from TRBV27 and TRBJ2-7; no reliable D call. The receptor was derived from a human donor who had recovered from COVID-19. The CDR3 DNA reads as TGTGCCAGCACCCCCCGGAAAGGGATAAGCTACGAGCAGTACTTC. Protein: CASTPRKGISYEQYF.